The 13 T cell receptor beta chains in this list originate from one sample, sequenced in a study of CD8 T cells in ankylosing spondylitis. General study results and limits: Seemingly characteristic of ankylosing spondylitis blood was a TCR beta motif consisting of several highly homologous variants.

No antigen has been assigned to these receptors. TCRdb called the 5' RACE reads again in MiXCR, with one record for every CDR3 protein. The data hold under 850,000 distinct CDR3 sequences, with roughly 19% observed a single time. The sequenced sample consisted of blood, either unsorted or a sorted T cell fraction (not recorded which). The receptors originated from a male donor with ankylosing spondylitis.

The genes are TRBV28 and TRBJ2-1; D possibly corresponds to TRBD2 (7 bases). V was shortened by 1 base and J by 10 bases, with 14 bases between the two germline ends. This CDR3 has 14 residues. Germline assignment: CDR1 MDHEN and CDR2 SYDVKM. The DNA of the CDR3 is TGTGCCAGCAGTTTATCTGGCGGGGGCAAAGAGCAGTTCTTC. Protein sequence: CASSLSGGGKEQFF.

In this sample, this clonotype turned up a few times. The chain has TRBV10-3 and TRBJ1-6; D remains unclear. The germline V and J ends were trimmed by 6 bases and 5 bases, with 14 bases remaining between them. Germline V gene lookup returns CDR1 ENHRY and CDR2 SYGVKD. This CDR3 comprises 15 residues. The CDR3 nucleotides read TGTGCCATCAGGTCCGTGGGCGCCAATAATTCACCCCTCCACTTT. Translation gives CAIRSVGANNSPLHF.

This chain uses TRBV5-1 with TRBJ2-5; D remains ambiguous. Germline values: CDR1 SGHRS, CDR2 YFSETQ. Between the trimmed V and J ends, which lost 4 bases and 0 bases, there was a span of 10 bases. This CDR3 has 14 residues. DNA of the CDR3: TGCGCCAGCAGCACCCCGCCGAACCAAGAGACCCAGTACTTC. Protein product: CASSTPPNQETQYF.

This clonotype has ten or more counts. The chain joins TRBV10-3 to TRBJ2-1; D possibly corresponds to TRBD2 (6 bases). The V end lost 11 bases, the J end lost 0 bases, and 11 bases lay between the germline ends. The germline V gene encodes CDR1 ENHRY and CDR2 SYGVKD. The CDR3 is 13 residues long. As DNA, the CDR3 is TGTGCCCTGGGGGGTACCTCCTACAATGAGCAGTTCTTC. This gives the protein CALGGTSYNEQFF.

The rearrangement links TRBV10-2 to TRBJ2-5; D is uncertain. Germline CDR1 and CDR2: WSHSY and SAAADI. V was shortened by 2 bases and J by 4 bases, with 14 bases between the two germline ends. This CDR3 is built from 15 residues. Here the CDR3 reads CASSEARQIGETQYF. The CDR3 DNA reads as TGCGCCAGCAGTGAGGCCAGGCAGATCGGAGAGACCCAGTACTTC.

This clonotype was found a few times. The chain uses TRBV27 and TRBJ2-7; D gene uncertain. The CDR3 has 14 amino acids. Germline loops: CDR1 MNHEY, CDR2 SMNVEV (reference sequence). Trimming cost V 5 bases and J 4 bases, with 15 bases left between them. The CDR3 protein is CASSPGVGEYEQYF. In DNA, the CDR3 is TGTGCCAGCAGTCCTGGAGTTGGGGAATACGAGCAGTACTTC.

Here the CDR3 reads CASSLEGMAQYF. CDR3 DNA: TGTGCCAGCAGCTTAGAGGGGATGGCGCAGTATTTT. The chain carries TRBV11-2 and TRBJ2-3; D call uncertain. The CDR3 runs to 12 residues. Trimming stripped 0 bases from V and 10 bases from J, with 8 bases between. The germline gives CDR1 SGHAT, CDR2 FQNNGV.

This clonotype was seen many times. The chain recombines TRBV12-3 or TRBV12-4 with TRBJ2-1; TRBD1 agrees at 7 bases. With 6 bases clipped from V and 9 bases from J, the junction kept 8 bases outside the gene matches. CDR3 size: 13 residues. The CDR3 is CASRKRQGGEQFF. The CDR3 DNA follows: TGTGCCAGCAGAAAAAGACAGGGTGGTGAGCAGTTCTTC.

The V call is TRBV27, the J call TRBJ1-2; D is unclear. Germline CDR1 and CDR2: MNHEY and SMNVEV (reference sequence). V lost 2 bases, J lost 2 bases, and 6 bases lay in between. CDR3 length: 13 residues. Written as DNA, the CDR3 is TGTGCCAGCAGTTTAAAACAGAACTATGGCTACACCTTC. This encodes CASSLKQNYGYTF.

In its sample, this clonotype was seen a few times. Being one base from a much bigger clone, this may be a read error. The chain employs TRBV2 and TRBJ2-2; 7 nucleotides line up with TRBD2. CDR1 SNHLY and CDR2 FYNNEI come from the germline V gene. V shed 6 bases, J shed 4 bases, and the junction held 2 bases outside the gene matches. The CDR3 covers 13 residues. The CDR3 DNA reads as TGTGCCAGCAGGCGGACTAGCACCGGGGAGCTGTTTTTT. Amino acids: CASRRTSTGELFF.

This clonotype was picked up a small number of times. The chain uses TRBV19 and TRBJ2-3; the match to TRBD1 covers 7 bases. This CDR3 is 16 amino acids long. In germline, CDR1 is LNHDA, CDR2 SQIVND (reference sequence). Unmatched junction bases numbered 15, after V lost 6 bases and J lost 6 bases. CDR3 in amino acids: CASSHPRGGPRDTQYF. The CDR3 DNA is TGTGCCAGTAGCCACCCTCGAGGGGGCCCTCGGGATACGCAGTATTTT.

J is TRBJ2-2 and V is TRBV5-5, with 8 bases lining up with TRBD1. This CDR3 is 16 amino acids long. V shed 4 bases and J 0 bases; nucleotides not matched to a gene: 5. The germline gives CDR1 SGHKS, CDR2 YYEKEE (reference sequence). The CDR3 DNA reads as TGTGCCAGCAGCCCTGACAGGGGCCCGAACACCGGGGAGCTGTTTTTT. It codes for CASSPDRGPNTGELFF.

This clonotype turned up a few times. CDR3 protein: CSVLDRGTGELFF. CDR3 coding DNA: TGCAGCGTACTGGACAGGGGCACCGGGGAGCTGTTTTTT. This chain links TRBV29-1 with TRBJ2-2, with 9 bases aligning to TRBD1. Germline CDR1 reads SQVTM; CDR2 reads ANQGSEA. The CDR3 length is 13 residues. V gave up 6 bases and J gave up 4 bases; unmatched junction bases: 3.